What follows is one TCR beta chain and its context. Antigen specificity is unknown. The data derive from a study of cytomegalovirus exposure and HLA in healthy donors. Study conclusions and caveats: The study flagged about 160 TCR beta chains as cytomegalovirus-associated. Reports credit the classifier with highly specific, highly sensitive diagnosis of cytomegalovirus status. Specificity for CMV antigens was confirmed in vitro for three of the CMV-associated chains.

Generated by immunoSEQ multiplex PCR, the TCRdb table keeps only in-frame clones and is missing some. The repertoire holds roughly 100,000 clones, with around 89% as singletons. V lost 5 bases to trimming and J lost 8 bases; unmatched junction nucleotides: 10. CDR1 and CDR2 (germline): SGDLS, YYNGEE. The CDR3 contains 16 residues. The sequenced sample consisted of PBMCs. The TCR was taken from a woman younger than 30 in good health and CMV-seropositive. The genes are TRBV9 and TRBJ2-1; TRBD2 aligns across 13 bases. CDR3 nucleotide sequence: TGTGCCAGCAGTCCTACTAGCGGGGGGGCTATCGATGAGCAGTTCTTC. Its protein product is CASSPTSGGAIDEQFF.